This entry describes one T cell receptor beta chain. The sample comes from a study of identical twins. It was template switching that added a universal primer site, and there were unique molecular identifiers on the cDNA. TCRdb recomputed calls from the 5' RACE reads with MiXCR, one row per CDR3 protein. This sample carries 250,000 to 300,000 distinct CDR3 sequences, 9.5% of them seen once, and the ten largest clones take around 7.1%. This CDR3 is built from 15 residues. The germline V gene has CDR1 MDHEN and CDR2 SYDVKM. The V and J ends lost 3 bases and 7 bases respectively, with 16 bases between them. The data were also submitted as part of a second study, on yellow fever vaccine responses in identical twins.

This receptor was obtained from a woman aged 18-29 years in good health. The chain has TRBV28 and TRBJ2-1; D remains ambiguous. What was sequenced was CD8+ T cells sorted from blood. The CDR3 reads CASSLEPTWWNEQFF. In nucleotides, the CDR3 is TGTGCCAGCAGTTTGGAGCCCACCTGGTGGAATGAGCAGTTCTTC.